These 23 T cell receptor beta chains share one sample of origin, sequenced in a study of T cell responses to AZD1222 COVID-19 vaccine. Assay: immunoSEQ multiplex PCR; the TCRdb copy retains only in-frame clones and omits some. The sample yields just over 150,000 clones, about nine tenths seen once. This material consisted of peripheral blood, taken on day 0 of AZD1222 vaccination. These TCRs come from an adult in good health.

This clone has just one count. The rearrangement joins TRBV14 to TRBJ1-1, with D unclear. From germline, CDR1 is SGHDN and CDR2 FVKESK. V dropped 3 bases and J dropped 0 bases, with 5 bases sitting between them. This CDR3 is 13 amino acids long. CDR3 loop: CASSHRMNTEAFF. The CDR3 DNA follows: TGTGCCAGCAGCCACCGGATGAACACTGAAGCTTTCTTT.

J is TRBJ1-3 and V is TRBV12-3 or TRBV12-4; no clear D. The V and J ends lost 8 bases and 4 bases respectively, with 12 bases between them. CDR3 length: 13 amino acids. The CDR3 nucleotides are TGTGCCAGCTCGTTGGAATCCGGAAACACCATATATTTT. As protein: CASSLESGNTIYF.

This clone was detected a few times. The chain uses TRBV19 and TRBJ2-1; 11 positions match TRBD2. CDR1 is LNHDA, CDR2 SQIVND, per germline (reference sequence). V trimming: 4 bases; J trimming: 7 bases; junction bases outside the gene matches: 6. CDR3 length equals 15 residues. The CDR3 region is CASSKESSGRNEQFF. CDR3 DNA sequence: TGTGCCAGTAGTAAGGAGTCTAGCGGGAGGAATGAGCAGTTCTTC.

The CDR3 here is CASSLRRKAGGPFSNEQFF. The CDR3 DNA reads TGTGCCAGCAGCTTACGAAGAAAAGCGGGAGGGCCGTTCAGCAATGAGCAGTTCTTC. The V call is TRBV7-9, the J call TRBJ2-1, with 10 positions matching TRBD2. The CDR3 loop spans 19 amino acids. Germline loops: CDR1 SEHNR, CDR2 FQNEAQ (reference sequence). V was clipped by 2 bases and J by 6 bases; unmatched bases: 16.

The CDR3 sequence: CASSSSPHQPQHF. The CDR3 DNA reads as TGCGCCAGCAGCTCCTCGCCCCATCAGCCCCAGCATTTT. This rearrangement joins TRBV4-1 to TRBJ1-5; D remains unclear. The V end lost 5 bases, the J end lost 5 bases, and 10 bases lay between the germline ends. In germline, CDR1 is MGHRA, CDR2 YSYEKL. The CDR3 runs 13 residues.

The CDR3 coding sequence is TGTGCCAGCAGCGTAGTACCCTCGGACAGGGGAGATGGCTACACCTTC. This gives the protein CASSVVPSDRGDGYTF. The chain recombines TRBV9 with TRBJ1-2; 9 nucleotides line up with TRBD1. V lost 0 bases, J lost 6 bases, and 9 bases stayed unmatched. CDR1 is SGDLS, CDR2 YYNGEE, per germline. This CDR3 region has 16 residues. The whole variable domain, filled in from reference TRBV9 and TRBJ1-2, reads DSGVTQTPKHLITATGQRVTLRCSPRSGDLSVYWYQQSLDQGLQFLIQYYNGEERAKGNILERFSAQQFPDLHSELNLSSLELGDSALYFCASSVVPSDRGDGYTFGSGTRLTVV.

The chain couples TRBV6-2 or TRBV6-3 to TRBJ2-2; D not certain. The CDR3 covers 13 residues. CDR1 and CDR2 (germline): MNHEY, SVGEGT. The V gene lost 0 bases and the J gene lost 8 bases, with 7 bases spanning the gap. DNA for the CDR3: TGTGCCAGCAGTTACTCCCAGCGTGGGGAGCTGTTTTTT. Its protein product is CASSYSQRGELFF.

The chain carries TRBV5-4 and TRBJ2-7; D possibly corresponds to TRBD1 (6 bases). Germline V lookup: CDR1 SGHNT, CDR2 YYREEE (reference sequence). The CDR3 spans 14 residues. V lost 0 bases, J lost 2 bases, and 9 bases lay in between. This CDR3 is CASSLVEGAYEQYF. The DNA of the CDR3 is TGTGCCAGCAGCTTGGTAGAGGGGGCCTACGAGCAGTACTTC.

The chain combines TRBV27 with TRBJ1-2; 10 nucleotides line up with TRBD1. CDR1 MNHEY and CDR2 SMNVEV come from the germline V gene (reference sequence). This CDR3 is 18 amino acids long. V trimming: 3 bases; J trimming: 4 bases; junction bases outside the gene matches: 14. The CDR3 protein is CASSFVHRDRGLIYGYTF. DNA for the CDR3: TGTGCCAGCAGTTTCGTACACCGGGACAGGGGCCTCATCTATGGCTACACCTTC.

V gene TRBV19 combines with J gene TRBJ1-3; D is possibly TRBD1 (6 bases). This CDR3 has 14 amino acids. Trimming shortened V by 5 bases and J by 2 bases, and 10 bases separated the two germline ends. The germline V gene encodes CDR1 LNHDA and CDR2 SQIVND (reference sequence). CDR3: CASSQGIAGNTIYF. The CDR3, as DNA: TGTGCCAGTAGTCAGGGGATCGCTGGAAACACCATATATTTT.

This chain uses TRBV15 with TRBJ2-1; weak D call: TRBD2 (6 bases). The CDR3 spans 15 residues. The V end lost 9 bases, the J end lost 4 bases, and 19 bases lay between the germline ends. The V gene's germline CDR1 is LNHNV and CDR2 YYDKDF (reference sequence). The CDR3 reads CATKLASAIYNEQFF. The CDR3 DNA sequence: TGTGCCACGAAGCTGGCTAGCGCAATATACAATGAGCAGTTCTTC.

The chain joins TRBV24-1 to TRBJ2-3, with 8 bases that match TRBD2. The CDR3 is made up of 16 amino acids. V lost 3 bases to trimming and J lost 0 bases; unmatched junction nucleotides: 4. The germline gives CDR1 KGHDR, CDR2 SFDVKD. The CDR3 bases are TGTGCCACCAGTGATCCCAGCGGGAGTAGCACAGATACGCAGTATTTT. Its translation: CATSDPSGSSTDTQYF.

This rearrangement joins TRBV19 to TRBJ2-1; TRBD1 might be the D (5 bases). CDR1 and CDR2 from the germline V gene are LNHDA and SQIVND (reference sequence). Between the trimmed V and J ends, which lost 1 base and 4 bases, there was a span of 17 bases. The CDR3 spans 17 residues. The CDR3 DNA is TGTGCCAGTAGTATAGGAGAGTATGGACACCTTTACAATGAGCAGTTCTTC. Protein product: CASSIGEYGHLYNEQFF.

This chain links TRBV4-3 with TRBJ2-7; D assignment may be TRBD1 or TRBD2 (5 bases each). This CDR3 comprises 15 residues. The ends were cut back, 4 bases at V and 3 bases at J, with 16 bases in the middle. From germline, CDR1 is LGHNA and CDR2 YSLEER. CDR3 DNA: TGCGCCAGCAGCCGAACAGTGGGGGACCTCTACGAGCAGTACTTC. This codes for CASSRTVGDLYEQYF.

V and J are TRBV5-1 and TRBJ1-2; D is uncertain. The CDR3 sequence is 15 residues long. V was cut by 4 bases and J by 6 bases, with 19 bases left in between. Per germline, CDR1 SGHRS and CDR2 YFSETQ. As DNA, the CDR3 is TGCGCCAGCAGCCTACCGTCCCCCGGACCACATGGCTACACCTTC. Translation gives CASSLPSPGPHGYTF.

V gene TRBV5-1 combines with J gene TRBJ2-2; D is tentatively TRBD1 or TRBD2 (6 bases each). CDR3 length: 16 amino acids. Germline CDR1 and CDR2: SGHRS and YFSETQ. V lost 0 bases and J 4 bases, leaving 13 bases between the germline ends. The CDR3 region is CASSLVLEGGTGELFF. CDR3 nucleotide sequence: TGCGCCAGCAGCTTGGTTTTGGAGGGGGGCACCGGGGAGCTGTTTTTT.

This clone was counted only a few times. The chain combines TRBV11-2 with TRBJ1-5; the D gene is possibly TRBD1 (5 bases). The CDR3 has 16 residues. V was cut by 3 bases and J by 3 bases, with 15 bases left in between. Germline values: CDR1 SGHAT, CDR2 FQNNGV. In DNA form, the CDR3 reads TGTGCCAGCAGCTTCGACAGTCAAATTCCCAATCAGCCCCAGCATTTT. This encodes CASSFDSQIPNQPQHF.

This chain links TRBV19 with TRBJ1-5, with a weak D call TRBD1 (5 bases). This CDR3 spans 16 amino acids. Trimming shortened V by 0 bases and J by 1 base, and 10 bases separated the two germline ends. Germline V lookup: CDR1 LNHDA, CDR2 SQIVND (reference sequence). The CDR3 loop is CASSIEGRASNQPQHF. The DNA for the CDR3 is TGTGCCAGTAGTATAGAGGGCAGGGCAAGCAATCAGCCCCAGCATTTT.

This CDR3 reads CASSMIVHVGLAGDSEQFF. The CDR3 DNA follows: TGTGCCAGTAGTATGATCGTACATGTGGGACTAGCGGGAGATAGTGAGCAGTTCTTC. The V gene is TRBV19, the J gene TRBJ2-1, with 14 positions matching TRBD2. The length of the CDR3 is 19 residues. Germline values: CDR1 LNHDA, CDR2 SQIVND (reference sequence). The V gene end was trimmed by 3 bases and the J gene end by 9 bases; junction bases not matched to a gene: 16.

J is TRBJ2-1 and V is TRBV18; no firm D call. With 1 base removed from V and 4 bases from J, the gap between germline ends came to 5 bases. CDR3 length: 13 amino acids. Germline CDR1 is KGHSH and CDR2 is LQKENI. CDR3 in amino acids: CASSPLGYNEQFF. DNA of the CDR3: TGTGCCAGCTCACCACTAGGGTACAATGAGCAGTTCTTC.

The CDR3 sequence: CSVEALDEGAEAFF. The CDR3 DNA is TGCAGCGTTGAAGCTTTAGACGAGGGGGCTGAAGCTTTCTTT. The chain couples TRBV29-1 to TRBJ1-1, with D tentatively TRBD1 (6 bases). The CDR3 runs 14 residues. CDR1 and CDR2 from the germline V gene are SQVTM and ANQGSEA. The germline V and J ends were trimmed by 1 base and 6 bases, with 15 bases remaining between them. The variable domain in full, completed from reference TRBV29-1 and TRBJ1-1, reads SAVISQKPSRDICQRGTSLTIQCQVDSQVTMMFWYRQQPGQSLTLIATANQGSEATYESGFVIDKFPISRPNLTFSTLTVSNMSPEDSSIYLCSVEALDEGAEAFFGQGTRLTVV.

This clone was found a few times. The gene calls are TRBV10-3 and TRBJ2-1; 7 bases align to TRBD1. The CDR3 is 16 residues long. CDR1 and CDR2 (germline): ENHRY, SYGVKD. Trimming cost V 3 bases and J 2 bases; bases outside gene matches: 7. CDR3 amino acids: CAISEGVTGTYNEQFF. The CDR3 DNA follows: TGTGCCATCAGTGAAGGGGTGACAGGGACCTACAATGAGCAGTTCTTC.

This CDR3 is CASSFGREGDTDTQYF. The CDR3 coding sequence is TGTGCCAGCAGTTTCGGGCGGGAGGGAGACACAGATACGCAGTATTTT. The J gene is TRBJ2-3, the V gene TRBV28, with 9 bases lining up with TRBD2. V gave up 3 bases and J gave up 2 bases; unmatched junction bases: 6. CDR1 and CDR2 from the germline V gene are MDHEN and SYDVKM. CDR3 length: 16 amino acids.